What follows are 11 T cell receptor beta chains derived from one specimen sequenced in a study of T cell responses to AZD1222 COVID-19 vaccine. The method was immunoSEQ multiplex PCR; TCRdb's version includes in-frame clones alone and lacks a portion of them. Among about 140,000 clones, about 90% were seen once, and the ten largest hold roughly 6.2%. Here the sequenced sample was peripheral blood, taken 28 days after the second AZD1222 dose. Source of these receptors: an adult who received the AZD1222 COVID-19 vaccine.

The gene calls are TRBV30 and TRBJ2-1; D is undetermined. Trimming took 5 bases from V and 0 from J, leaving 20 bases between them. Germline V gives CDR1 GTSNPN, CDR2 SVGIG (reference sequence). The CDR3 loop spans 17 amino acids. The CDR3 DNA reads as TGTGCCTGGGGTAAAGGAAGGACGGCCAGCTCCTACAATGAGCAGTTCTTC. Amino acids: CAWGKGRTASSYNEQFF.

The V gene is TRBV4-2, the J gene TRBJ2-7; the match to TRBD1 covers 10 bases. CDR1 is LGHNA and CDR2 is YNFKEQ in the germline V gene. There are 18 residues in the CDR3. V lost 0 bases, J lost 0 bases, and 8 bases stayed unmatched. CDR3 coding DNA: TGTGCCAGCAGCCAAGATCCCACCCGGACAGGGGGCTCCTACGAGCAGTACTTC. Protein sequence: CASSQDPTRTGGSYEQYF.

The chain couples TRBV9 to TRBJ1-6; TRBD1 might be the D (6 bases). The CDR3 covers 16 residues. Germline loops: CDR1 SGDLS, CDR2 YYNGEE. Trimming took 4 bases from V and 5 from J, leaving 16 bases between them. CDR3 bases: TGTGCCAGCAGCCCCCCCGGGGGGCGGAATAATTCACCCCTCCACTTT. It codes for CASSPPGGRNNSPLHF.

V is TRBV6-5 and J is TRBJ2-1; 8 nucleotides align to TRBD2. The CDR3 is made up of 15 amino acids. Looked up from germline, CDR1 is MNHEY and CDR2 is SVGAGI. The V segment lost 1 base and the J segment 8 bases; nucleotides outside the gene matches: 7. The CDR3 nucleotides are TGTGCCAGCAGTTACTGGGCGGGAGGTATTGATGAGCAGTTCTTC. Encoded protein: CASSYWAGGIDEQFF.

The genes are TRBV15 and TRBJ1-1; no clear D. Per the germline V gene, CDR1 is LNHNV and CDR2 is YYDKDF (reference sequence). This CDR3 comprises 15 residues. Trimming pared 0 bases from V and 2 bases from J, leaving 10 bases between. The DNA of the CDR3 is TGTGCCACCAGCAGAGATTATGGGCCTAACACTGAAGCTTTCTTT. This encodes CATSRDYGPNTEAFF.

This chain links TRBV30 with TRBJ1-5; D not certain. Germline V gives CDR1 GTSNPN, CDR2 SVGIG (reference sequence). The V and J ends lost 2 bases and 0 bases respectively, with 5 bases between them. There are 13 residues in the CDR3. CDR3: CAWSRVSNQPQHF. The DNA of the CDR3 is TGTGCCTGGAGTAGGGTTAGCAATCAGCCCCAGCATTTT.

This chain joins TRBV5-4 and TRBJ1-5; D not resolved. This CDR3 is built from 14 residues. Germline V lookup: CDR1 SGHNT, CDR2 YYREEE (reference sequence). Deletions cut 4 bases from V and 5 bases from J, with 13 bases between. The CDR3 here is CASSPDRKDQPQHF. The CDR3, as DNA: TGTGCCAGCAGCCCCGACCGGAAAGATCAGCCCCAGCATTTT.

The chain uses TRBV21-1 and TRBJ2-7; the tabulated D call, TRBD1, remains unverified against the DNA. TRBV21-1 is termed a pseudogene. The CDR3 sequence is 15 residues long. As DNA, the CDR3 is TGTGCCAGCACGAATGAACAGACCGGCTCCTACGAGCAGTACTTC. It codes for CASTNEQTGSYEQYF.

The chain combines TRBV2 with TRBJ2-1, with D maybe TRBD2 (5 bases). CDR1 SNHLY and CDR2 FYNNEI come from the germline V gene. Between the trimmed V and J ends, which lost 3 bases and 5 bases, there was a span of 8 bases. The CDR3 extends over 13 amino acids. In DNA, the CDR3 is TGTGCCAGCAGTGAGGCACTAGACAATGAGCAGTTCTTC. This encodes CASSEALDNEQFF.

The rearrangement joins TRBV7-2 to TRBJ1-2; D is possibly TRBD1 (5 bases). V shed 0 bases and J shed 4 bases, with 12 bases lying between them. Germline assignment: CDR1 SGHTA and CDR2 FQGNSA. The CDR3 runs 15 residues. CDR3 bases: TGTGCCAGCAGCTTAGCGCGGGGGGGGTCCTATGGCTACACCTTC. Its translation is CASSLARGGSYGYTF.

This sequence joins TRBV28 and TRBJ1-5; no clear D gene. The CDR3 loop spans 13 amino acids. The V end lost 4 bases, the J end lost 3 bases, and 7 bases lay between the germline ends. The germline V gene has CDR1 MDHEN and CDR2 SYDVKM. The chain's CDR3 is CASSWSVNQPQHF. DNA for the CDR3: TGTGCCAGCAGTTGGTCAGTCAATCAGCCCCAGCATTTT.